This paragraph reports one T cell receptor (beta chain). Its matching antigen is unknown. The sample comes from a study of shared clonotypes between healthy human individuals. Study-level findings and limits: As a rule, naive subsets had a larger estimated richness than memory subsets.

Each PCR replicate from the sorted subsets contained 200 to 250 ng DNA, which is tens of thousands of T cell genomes. Sequencing used immunoSEQ multiplex PCR; TCRdb keeps in-frame clones, though not all of them. This repertoire shows around 240,000 clones, 65% found once; its top ten account for 11%. V was pared by 0 bases and J by 4 bases, with 4 bases of the junction left unmatched. Per germline, CDR1 SGHKS and CDR2 YYEKEE (reference sequence). The CDR3 runs to 15 residues. The receptor's source is a man aged 25-40 years in good health. Sequencing used memory CD4+ T cells sorted from blood. Subset: CD45RA-negative fraction. V gene TRBV5-5 combines with J gene TRBJ2-5, with 9 nucleotides matching TRBD1. The CDR3 spells CASSLGGQGGETQYF. In DNA, the CDR3 is TGTGCCAGCAGCTTGGGGGGACAGGGAGGAGAGACCCAGTACTTC.